This T cell receptor (beta chain) was profiled in a study of cytotoxic CD8 clonotypes in ibrutinib-treated CLL. At the level of the study: Response samples came after a median about 13 months of treatment, range 6 to 36. Notes on the study in general: Measured clonality at baseline was greater than in age-matched healthy donors and tracked with circulating CD8+ T-cell counts. Higher clonality was seen at ibrutinib response and a return toward baseline at progression.

A 1 in 200,000 to 1 in 1 million T cell depth was the sequencing target. Some clones are missing from TCRdb's copy, which holds only in-frame ones; the method was immunoSEQ multiplex PCR. The sample includes around 300,000 clones, just under 80% seen only once; the top ten take approximately 7%. CDR1 and CDR2 (germline): SGHTS, YDEGEE. The V end lost 2 bases, the J end lost 5 bases, and 5 bases lay between the germline ends. This CDR3 spans 12 amino acids. About this clone: Antigen: not known.

This chain uses TRBV5-8 with TRBJ1-3, with D hard to call. The clonotype comes from a human donor with chronic lymphocytic leukemia. The specimen comprised PBMCs, sampled before ibrutinib treatment. CDR3 nucleotide sequence: TGTGCCAGCAGCTTCAGTCGAAACACCATATATTTT. Translated: CASSFSRNTIYF.